One and the same sample provided the 7 T cell receptor beta chains below, sequenced in a study of blood T cell repertoires in COVID-19. Here immunoSEQ multiplex PCR was the method, and the copy in TCRdb shows in-frame clones only, minus some. This table holds around 230,000 clones, more than 70% found once. The sample taken for sequencing was PBMCs or T cells enriched from blood (not recorded which). The receptors stem from a woman between 35 and 50 years old with acute COVID-19.

This clone was counted once. The chain is built from TRBV5-5 and TRBJ1-5, with TRBD1 as a possible D gene (5 bases). The ends were cut back, 1 base at V and 6 bases at J, with 17 bases in the middle. The CDR3 sequence is 16 residues long. Germline V CDR1 and CDR2: SGHKS, YYEKEE (reference sequence). CDR3 region: CASSLSTPVQGQPQHF. In nucleotides, the CDR3 is TGTGCCAGCAGCTTGAGTACGCCCGTCCAGGGTCAGCCCCAGCATTTT.

This clone was counted a single time. The chain recombines TRBV25-1 with TRBJ2-1; 9 bases are shared with TRBD1. The length of the CDR3 is 14 residues. CDR1 MGHDK and CDR2 SYGVNS come from the germline V gene. V lost 8 bases to trimming and J lost 6 bases; unmatched junction nucleotides: 8. CDR3 DNA: TGTGCCAGCGGACAGGGGTCAATCCTCAATGAGCAGTTCTTC. Protein: CASGQGSILNEQFF.

The V and J genes are TRBV5-1 and TRBJ2-7; D is possibly TRBD2 (5 bases). Germline V gene data show CDR1 as SGHRS and CDR2 as YFSETQ. The CDR3 spans 14 residues. Trimming shortened V by 4 bases and J by 2 bases, and 13 bases separated the two germline ends. CDR3 sequence reads: CASSPVGNTYEQYV. CDR3 coding DNA: TGCGCCAGCAGCCCGGTCGGGAACACCTACGAGCAGTACGTC.

This clone was seen a single time. In nucleotides, the CDR3 is TGCCTCGCCAGCGTTGCGAGCGGGGGCACGGGGGAGCAGTTCTTC. Translating gives CLASVASGGTGEQFF. The rearrangement links TRBV29-1 to TRBJ2-1; 8 bases are shared with TRBD2. The CDR3 runs to 15 residues. The germline gives CDR1 SQVTM, CDR2 ANQGSEA.

The chain has TRBV7-9 and TRBJ2-3; 7 bases are a match to TRBD1. The V gene's germline CDR1 is SEHNR and CDR2 FQNEAQ (reference sequence). CDR3 length: 15 amino acids. Trimming cost V 1 base and J 4 bases; bases outside gene matches: 5. CDR3 DNA sequence: TGTGCCAGCAGCTTAGGCGACAGGGCATCAGATACGCAGTATTTT. Translated: CASSLGDRASDTQYF.

The gene calls are TRBV27 and TRBJ2-1, with a tentative D call TRBD1 (6 bases). V dropped 10 bases and J dropped 4 bases, with 14 bases sitting between them. The CDR3 is 13 amino acids. Germline CDR1 MNHEY, CDR2 SMNVEV (reference sequence). The CDR3 nucleotides are TGTGCCACCAGAGGACAGTTGTACAATGAGCAGTTCTTC. Translating gives CATRGQLYNEQFF.

This chain connects TRBV5-1 to TRBJ1-1; D is possibly TRBD1 (5 bases). The germline V and J ends were trimmed by 0 bases and 5 bases, with 11 bases remaining between them. The CDR3 covers 14 residues. From germline, CDR1 is SGHRS and CDR2 YFSETQ. The CDR3 DNA sequence: TGCGCCAGCAGCTTGGTGGGGCTTGGGACTGAAGCTTTCTTT. As protein: CASSLVGLGTEAFF.